This TCR beta chain was found in a study of blood T cell repertoires in COVID-19. About the study: Samples representing acute and convalescent COVID-19 were sourced from the United States, Italy and Spain.

As processed by the authors: Quantification of nucleated cells was approximated via reference gene primer amplification. Some clones are missing from TCRdb's copy, which holds only in-frame ones; the method was immunoSEQ multiplex PCR. That table supplies the V and J calls and clone size; D and trimming were determined from the DNA. The sample lists about 480,000 clones, 80% to 90% seen once, with approximately 4.5% in the top ten. The CDR3 loop spans 13 amino acids. Germline V CDR1 and CDR2: SQVTM, ANQGSEA. Trimming removed 7 bases from V and 7 bases from J; junction bases left unmatched: 7. The sequence came from a woman in her thirties with acute or convalescent COVID-19. Sequenced sample: peripheral blood. The V call is TRBV29-1, the J call TRBJ2-1; 10 bases are a match to TRBD2. The CDR3: CSARAGGGNEQFF. The CDR3 coding sequence is TGCAGCGCCAGAGCGGGGGGGGGAAATGAGCAGTTCTTC.